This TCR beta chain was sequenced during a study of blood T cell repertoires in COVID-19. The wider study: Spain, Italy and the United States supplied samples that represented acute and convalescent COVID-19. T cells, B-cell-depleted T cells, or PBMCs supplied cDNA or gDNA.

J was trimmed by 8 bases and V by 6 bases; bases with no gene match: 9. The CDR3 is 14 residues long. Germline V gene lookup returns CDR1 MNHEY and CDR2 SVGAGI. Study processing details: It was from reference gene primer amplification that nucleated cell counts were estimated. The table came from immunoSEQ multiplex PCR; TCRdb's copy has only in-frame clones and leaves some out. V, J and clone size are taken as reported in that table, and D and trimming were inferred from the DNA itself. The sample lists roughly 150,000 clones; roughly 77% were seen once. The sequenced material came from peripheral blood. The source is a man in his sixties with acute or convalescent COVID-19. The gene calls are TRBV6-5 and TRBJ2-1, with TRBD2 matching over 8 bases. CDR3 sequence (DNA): TGTGCCAGCAGCTTACGACTAGCGCTTGATGAGCAGTTCTTC. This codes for CASSLRLALDEQFF.